A selection of T cell receptor beta chains follows, all from one sample in a study of blood T cell repertoires in COVID-19. Libraries were prepared by immunoSEQ multiplex PCR; TCRdb keeps only in-frame clonotypes and omits some of them. The repertoire consists of a few hundred thousand clones, with 70% to 90% occurring once and the leading ten covering about 7.2%. Specimen: PBMCs or T cells enriched from blood (not recorded which). These TCRs come from a woman in her thirties or forties with acute COVID-19. CDR3s include the opening cysteine and the closing phenylalanine or tryptophan.

j_gene	v_gene	CDR3aa
TRBJ2-1	TRBV5-4	CASSLGQGAPYNEQFF
TRBJ2-2	TRBV6-6	CASENGELFF
TRBJ1-2	TRBV29-1	CSVEVTGDGYGYTF
TRBJ2-1	TRBV28	CASSTPGTPIGEQFF
TRBJ1-5	TRBV6-6	CASSGTGWDQPQHF
TRBJ1-4	TRBV27	CASSLSGGGEKLFF
TRBJ2-3	TRBV19	CASSRLAGGGGDTQYF
TRBJ1-1	TRBV11-2	CASSLDRGRQDTEAFF
TRBJ1-2	TRBV11-2	CATAQDRPYGYTF
TRBJ1-5	TRBV19	CASSMSGGSNQPQHF
TRBJ1-4	TRBV7-2	CASSLVKGGDEKLFF
TRBJ1-2	TRBV19	CASRTTPGQGPYGYTF
TRBJ2-1	TRBV11-1	CASSFIHSSYNEQFF
TRBJ2-2	TRBV7-2	CASSPRQGHTGELFF
TRBJ1-2	TRBV27	CASSPRQGNYGYTF
TRBJ2-2	TRBV18	CASSRNRDYTGELFF
TRBJ2-7	TRBV30	CAWARDSDGEQYF
TRBJ2-7	TRBV12-3/TRBV12-4	CASSGGTREQYF
TRBJ1-3	TRBV28	CASSSLVGAGNTIYF
TRBJ2-1	TRBV5-4	CASSWGDRGEAYNEQFF
TRBJ2-1	TRBV6-1	CASSDLGGSYNEQFF
TRBJ1-6	TRBV21-1	CASSSRTAKASYNSPLHF
TRBJ2-5	TRBV19	CASSPQGLQGKTQYF
TRBJ2-7	TRBV4-1	CASSHLAGGISYEQYF
TRBJ2-4	TRBV7-8	CASSLVVAGGRSAKNIQYF
TRBJ2-2	TRBV27	CASKKGATGELFF
TRBJ1-6	TRBV5-1	CASSFRPDSSYNSPLHF
TRBJ2-2	TRBV9	CASSRTGQVNGELFF
TRBJ2-7	TRBV7-8	CASSSLVGTSYEQYF
TRBJ1-6	TRBV9	CASSVSPGQGDSPLHF
TRBJ2-7	TRBV28	CASRPDGQGLDEQYF
TRBJ1-2	TRBV28	CASSLMRASYGYTF
TRBJ1-2	TRBV5-1	CASSLPLDRAYGYTF
TRBJ1-3	TRBV5-1	CASNGGETGNTIYF
TRBJ1-6	TRBV3-1/TRBV3-2	CASSQGQYSPLHF
TRBJ1-5	TRBV30	CAWSGVGASQPQHF
TRBJ2-1	TRBV4-1	CASSQDWLAGVPYNEQFF
TRBJ1-1	TRBV10-1	CASSLGTGGTEAFF
TRBJ2-2	TRBV10-1	CASSEGRLAGAGELFF
TRBJ2-2	TRBV10-1	CASSDRTGPHRGLFF
TRBJ2-1	TRBV9	CASSRDNEQFF
TRBJ2-1	TRBV4-1	CASSQHRTAPYNEQFF
TRBJ2-7	TRBV11-3	CASSLGGDEVIYEQYF
TRBJ2-3	TRBV11-3	CASSPRCLIFGRTDTQYF
TRBJ1-6	TRBV19	CASSDRGNSPLHF
TRBJ1-5	TRBV5-4	CASSLDRAQQPQHF
TRBJ1-5	TRBV27	CASSLYRGIGDQPQHF
TRBJ1-1	TRBV5-1	CASSSGTGVVTEAFF
TRBJ1-2	TRBV4-2	CASSQAGKDYGYTF
TRBJ1-5	TRBV5-6	CASSFRGIDQPQHF
TRBJ2-2	TRBV5-1	CASSRTTSGYTGELFF
TRBJ2-7	TRBV11-2	CASSISGQGKSYEQYF
TRBJ1-3	TRBV11-2	CASSLTPSGNTIYF
TRBJ2-3	TRBV11-2	CASSLRAQGSSTDTQYF
TRBJ1-3	TRBV7-6	CASSPSQRGAGNTIYF
TRBJ1-6	TRBV30	CAWSETGLNSPLHF
TRBJ1-2	TRBV28	CASSSSYGYTF
TRBJ1-6	TRBV3-1/TRBV3-2	CASSAQGPNSYNSPLHF
TRBJ1-5	TRBV7-2	CASSFEDSRYQPQHF